This TCR beta chain was sequenced for a study of early stage breast cancer tumors (dated by TCRdb to about 2017). A note on the overall study: Of the 15 or so invasive breast tumors, 12 to 13 were found to be estrogen receptor-positive, progesterone receptor-positive and HER2-negative. About 70% of the 12 ER+/PR+/HER2- tumors were invasive ductal carcinomas, while the other four were invasive lobular carcinomas. The average read coverage per sample was approximately 9.8-fold. A total of 2,651,842 templates, representing almost 1,100,000 unique clonotypes, were detected across all samples.

Dicing about 18-55 mg of tumor tissue typically produced more than 2.5 ug of DNA. The study profiled bulk TCR beta-chain repertoires in matched peripheral blood, tumor and adjacent normal breast tissue taken from about 15 patients with early-stage breast cancer. Following resection, visually identified tumor tissue was excised and transferred into prechilled RNAlater. Tumor tissue (roughly 17-50 mg) was diced and homogenized in RLTplus buffer with beta-mercaptoethanol and antifoaming agent using a TissueLyser II. The Qiagen AllPrep DNA/RNA Mini kit was used for genomic DNA extraction. Turning to this clone: Its antigen is not yet known. Nothing much larger sits one base from this clone, and base qualities are not available.

Broader findings and caveats from the paper: Chain pairing and functional markers such as CD4, CD8 and FOXP3 were missed by bulk genomic DNA sequencing of unsorted cells. Enriched TCRB sequences shared across patients were found to be mostly commonly generated sequences that were unlikely to play an important role in the tumor microenvironment. Repertoires from blood and normal breast were more alike than repertoires from blood and tumor, and in about 85% of the 16 patients, comparing each tissue with blood separated tumor from normal. Because the cohort was small, analysis by tumor subtype was not possible. Tumors showed about 2.5-fold higher T cell density and higher clonality than adjacent normal breast tissue.

Each sample was amplified as two independent genomic DNA replicates: roughly 0.5 ug for blood and about 1.4 ug for tumor or normal breast. Following the manufacturer's instructions, the ImmunoSeq Intro kit was used to carry out TCRB sequencing on genomic DNA. Multiplex PCR was run for around 30 cycles using proprietary primers and spike-in control sequences for absolute quantification. An 87-bp fragment spanning the CDR3 and flanking V and J genes was sequenced with single-end 150-bp reads. Seven samples, with two replicates for each sample, were multiplexed per lane of an Illumina MiSeq using version 3.0 chemistry. As for the authors' bioinformatics: Raw data were processed by the vendor's proprietary pipeline, with both replicates merged into one result per sample. Clonotypes were defined as productive rearrangements sharing the V-gene family, CDR3 amino acid sequence and J-gene segment. Clonality was calculated as 1 minus the normalized Shannon entropy (Pielou evenness) of TCRB abundances. T cell density was estimated as total templates divided by the number of input cells, with the number of input cells inferred from the DNA input amount. Recon was used with default parameters to estimate total repertoire diversity and clonality. A clonotype counted as tumor-enriched if its abundance in tumor exceeded 0.1% and was at least 32-fold higher than its abundance in normal breast. TCRdb mirrors the immuneACCESS table, restricted to in-frame sequences. Some clones are absent from its copies; in checked studies, under half trace to an unresolved V gene, and the reason for the others is unknown. For V, J and clone size, that table is used; D and trimming come from the DNA. This sample gives about 5,400 clones in total; 65% to 80% of them show up just once. The ten largest make up roughly 9.8% of the sample.

Trimming costs V 8 bases and J 2 bases, and their ends lie 6 bases apart. The CDR3 has 11 amino acids, counting the end cysteine and phenylalanine. Here the CDR3 DNA is all that survives: 33 bases in frame from base 1. CDR1 SNHLY and CDR2 FYNNEI were looked up in the germline V gene. The rearranged chain carries TRBV2 and TRBJ1-1, with the D gene call left open. The sequence derives from a person aged 55-75 years with breast cancer. What was sequenced was breast tumor tissue. Here the CDR3 is given as CASEGNTEAFF. The bases read TGTGCCAGCGAAGGAAACACTGAAGCTTTCTTT.